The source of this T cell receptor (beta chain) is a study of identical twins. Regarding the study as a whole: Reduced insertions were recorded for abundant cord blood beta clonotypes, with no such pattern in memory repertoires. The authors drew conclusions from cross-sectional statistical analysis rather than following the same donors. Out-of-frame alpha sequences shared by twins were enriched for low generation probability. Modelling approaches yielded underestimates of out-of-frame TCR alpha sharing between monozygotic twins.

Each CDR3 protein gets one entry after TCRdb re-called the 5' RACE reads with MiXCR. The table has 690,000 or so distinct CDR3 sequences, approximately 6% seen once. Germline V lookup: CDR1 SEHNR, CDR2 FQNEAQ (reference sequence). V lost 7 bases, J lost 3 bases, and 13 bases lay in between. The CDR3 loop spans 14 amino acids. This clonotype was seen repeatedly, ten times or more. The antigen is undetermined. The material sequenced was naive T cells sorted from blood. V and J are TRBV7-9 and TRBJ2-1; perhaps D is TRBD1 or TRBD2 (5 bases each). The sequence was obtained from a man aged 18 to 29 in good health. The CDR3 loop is CASMDGDRYNEQFF. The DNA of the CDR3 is TGTGCCAGCATGGATGGGGACCGCTACAATGAGCAGTTCTTC.